The source of this TCR beta chain is a study of T cells in Graves' hyperthyroidism and ophthalmopathy. The study enrolled patients aged 18 to 65 with newly diagnosed hyperthyroidism of under 2 months' duration. Uncontrolled infection, other autoimmune disease, pregnancy or lactation led to exclusion. This clonotype has a count of ten or more. The target antigen is unknown. TCR beta CDR3 region amplification was performed from RNA transcripts. The study used the HTBI primer set for a first-round RT-PCR of the TCR CDR3. Each CDR3 protein is one row after TCRdb ran MiXCR on the multiplex PCR reads. The table lists 80,000 to 100,000 distinct CDR3 sequences, 35% to 45% of them singletons, with 10% in the top ten. The V gene's germline CDR1 is MNHNY and CDR2 SVGAGI (reference sequence). The CDR3 totals 17 residues. Losses at the gene ends were 7 bases for V and 0 bases for J; bases not matched to a gene: 10.

Study-wide results and caveats: Blood also contained most expanded thyroid clonotypes above 0.001.

The TCR originated in a woman aged 25 to 39 with Graves' hyperthyroidism. The chain has TRBV6-6 and TRBJ1-5; 9 bases agree with TRBD1. The specimen sequenced was peripheral blood or thyroid tissue (not recorded which). Here the CDR3 DNA reads TGTGCCAGCAAGACAGGGGGAATCGCCTATAGCAATCAGCCCCAGCATTTT. This gives the protein CASKTGGIAYSNQPQHF.